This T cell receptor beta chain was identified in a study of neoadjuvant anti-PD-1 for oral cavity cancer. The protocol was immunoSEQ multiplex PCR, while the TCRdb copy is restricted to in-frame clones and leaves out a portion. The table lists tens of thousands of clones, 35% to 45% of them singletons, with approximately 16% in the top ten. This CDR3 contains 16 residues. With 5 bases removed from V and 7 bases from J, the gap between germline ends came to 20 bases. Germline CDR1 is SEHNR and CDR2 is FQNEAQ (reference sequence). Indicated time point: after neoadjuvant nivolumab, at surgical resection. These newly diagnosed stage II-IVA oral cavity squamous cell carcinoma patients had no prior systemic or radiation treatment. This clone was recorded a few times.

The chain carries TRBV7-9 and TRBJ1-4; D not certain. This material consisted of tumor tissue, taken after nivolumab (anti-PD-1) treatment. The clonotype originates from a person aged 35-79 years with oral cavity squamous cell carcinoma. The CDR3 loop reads CASSVNDGPELEKLFF. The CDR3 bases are TGTGCCAGCAGCGTCAATGACGGGCCCGAACTTGAAAAACTGTTTTTT.